This T cell receptor (beta chain) was recorded in a study of blood T cell repertoires in COVID-19. Across the whole study: Some COVID-19 samples were acute and others convalescent; all came from the United States, Italy and Spain. PBMCs, B-cell-depleted T cells, or T cells were the source of the cDNA or gDNA that made up the material.

The CDR3 totals 14 residues. CDR1 and CDR2 from the germline V gene are MGHRA and YSYEKL. Trimming cost V 5 bases and J 9 bases, with 17 bases left between them. Authors' methods: Reference gene primer amplification gave nucleated cell count estimates. The data were produced by immunoSEQ multiplex PCR, yet TCRdb's version contains in-frame clones alone and is incomplete. From that table come the V and J calls and clone size; the DNA was used to work out D and trimming. The repertoire holds around 150,000 clones, with 75% to 85% as singletons. The V gene is TRBV4-1, the J gene TRBJ2-1; tentative D call: TRBD1 (6 bases). The sequence was collected from a man aged 55 to 70 with acute or convalescent COVID-19. The source material was peripheral blood. CDR3 DNA sequence: TGCGCCAGCAGCTACCGAGGGGGTGAGAGTGAGCAGTTCTTC. Protein: CASSYRGGESEQFF.